This T cell receptor beta chain is from a study of T cells in Graves' hyperthyroidism and ophthalmopathy. Diagnoses were established using clinical symptoms, serum thyroxine and TRAb, thyroid ultrasound and orbital computed tomography. Out of about 10 ml of fresh peripheral blood came the PBMCs. Trimming removed 6 bases at V and 0 bases at J, with 29 bases between. The CDR3 contains 21 residues. Per the germline V gene, CDR1 is SGHAT and CDR2 is FQNNGV. This clonotype occurred a few times. Its antigen remains unknown. RNA transcripts gave rise to amplified TCR beta CDR3 regions. Initially, a first-round RT-PCR of the TCR CDR3 employed the HTBI primer set. TCRdb passed the multiplex PCR reads through MiXCR, listing each CDR3 protein once. Of approximately 720,000 distinct CDR3 sequences in the sample, around 20% are singletons; the top ten hold around 15%. Overall study results and limits: With a median lead of about six months before onset, the model predicted ophthalmopathy. Most thyroid clonotypes with frequency above 0.001 were detected in blood.

The sequenced sample consisted of blood. The clonotype originates from a woman aged 45-59 years with Graves' hyperthyroidism that later progressed to Graves' ophthalmopathy. The V gene is TRBV11-2, the J gene TRBJ1-4; D is perhaps TRBD1 (6 bases). The CDR3 reads CASSWSLPGEDYIATNEKLFF. CDR3 bases: TGTGCCAGCAGTTGGTCACTTCCAGGGGAAGACTATATTGCAACTAATGAAAAACTGTTTTTT.